The 24 T cell receptor beta chains presented below share a single source sample, sequenced in a study of OX40 agonist ivuxolimab in advanced cancers. TCRdb's table, derived via immunoSEQ multiplex PCR, lists solely in-frame clones and lacks some. The table lists 75,000 to 80,000 clones, approximately 86% of them singletons. The sequenced sample was CD4+ or CD8+ T cells sorted from blood, obtained in a trial of the OX40 agonist ivuxolimab. The receptors were sampled from an adult with an advanced solid tumor such as melanoma, head and neck, liver or kidney cancer.

The chain joins TRBV5-6 to TRBJ2-2, with D uncertain. Trimming removed 1 base at V and 6 bases at J, with 4 bases between. This CDR3 is 12 amino acids long. Germline CDR1 SGHDT, CDR2 YYEEEE. The CDR3 region is CASSLPAGELFF. CDR3 DNA: TGTGCCAGCAGCTTGCCGGCCGGGGAGCTGTTTTTT.

The chain has TRBV28 and TRBJ1-2; D call uncertain. CDR1 MDHEN and CDR2 SYDVKM come from the germline V gene. Trimming shortened V by 1 base and J by 8 bases, and 14 bases separated the two germline ends. The CDR3 is 14 amino acids. The DNA of the CDR3 is TGTGCCAGCAGTTTATCCCTGACGGGAGGGGGCTACACCTTC. Its protein is CASSLSLTGGGYTF.

CDR3 amino acids: CASSRQGGNYGYTF. The CDR3 nucleotides are TGTGCCAGTAGCCGACAGGGGGGTAACTATGGCTACACCTTC. The chain is built from TRBV19 and TRBJ1-2; 9 bases align to TRBD1. The CDR3 is made up of 14 amino acids. Germline loops: CDR1 LNHDA, CDR2 SQIVND (reference sequence). V lost 6 bases to trimming and J lost 1 base; unmatched junction nucleotides: 3.

This CDR3 reads CASSLSGQLYGYTF. CDR3 bases: TGTGCCAGCAGCCTTTCGGGACAGCTCTATGGCTACACCTTC. The chain employs TRBV6-5 and TRBJ1-2, with 7 nucleotides matching TRBD1. The CDR3 is 14 amino acids. Germline CDR1 is MNHEY and CDR2 is SVGAGI. The V gene end was trimmed by 6 bases and the J gene end by 4 bases; junction bases not matched to a gene: 8.

Concerning this clone itself: At one boundary the junction diverges from the germline segment, which might be a read error. The rearrangement uses TRBV7-2 and TRBJ2-5, with D possibly TRBD1 on 5 matching bases. Per germline, CDR1 SGHTA and CDR2 FQGNSA. This CDR3 is built from 11 residues. CDR3 loop: CASGFRGTQYF. The CDR3, as DNA: TGTGCCAGCGGCTTTAGGGGAACCCAGTACTTC.

This chain links TRBV28 with TRBJ2-7; TRBD2 agrees at 7 bases. There are 14 residues in the CDR3. Germline lookup yields CDR1 MDHEN and CDR2 SYDVKM. Germline trimming cut 5 bases from V and 0 bases from J; bases unmatched to any gene: 4. The CDR3 DNA reads TGTGCCAGCAGTGCGGGGGATAGCTCCTACGAGCAGTACTTC. Translating gives CASSAGDSSYEQYF.

V is TRBV28 and J is TRBJ1-2, with D possibly being TRBD1 (5 bases). Germline CDR1 MDHEN, CDR2 SYDVKM. The CDR3 extends over 12 amino acids. The ends were cut back, 8 bases at V and 0 bases at J, with 7 bases in the middle. CDR3 nucleotide sequence: TGTGCCAGCGGGACCCCTAACTATGGCTACACCTTC. It translates to CASGTPNYGYTF.

V and J are TRBV5-1 and TRBJ2-5; possible D gene TRBD1, 5 bases. CDR3 length: 13 residues. V shed 0 bases and J shed 5 bases, with 8 bases lying between them. CDR1 is SGHRS and CDR2 is YFSETQ in the germline V gene. The CDR3 sequence: CASSLGSGETQYF. The CDR3 DNA reads TGCGCCAGCAGCTTGGGTTCAGGGGAGACCCAGTACTTC.

CDR3 bases: TGTGCCAGCTCTTCCAACAGGGGACTCCTTAGCAATCAGCCCCAGCATTTT. Amino acids: CASSSNRGLLSNQPQHF. V usage is TRBV2 and J usage is TRBJ1-5, with TRBD1 matching 7 bases. Germline CDR1 reads SNHLY; CDR2 reads FYNNEI. V lost 8 bases and J lost 0; bases outside the gene matches: 13. The CDR3 is 17 amino acids.

V gene TRBV6-6 combines with J gene TRBJ2-5; D is possibly TRBD1 (7 bases). Germline V gene sequence: CDR1 MNHNY, CDR2 SVGAGI (reference sequence). This CDR3 has 13 amino acids. Trimming took off 3 bases at V and 10 bases at J, with 15 bases between the two ends. The CDR3 region has the DNA TGTGCCAGCAGTTATCCAGACAGGGAGGTCCAGTACTTC. Amino acid sequence: CASSYPDREVQYF.

V usage is TRBV7-6 and J usage is TRBJ2-7; D might be TRBD1 (5 bases). There are 15 residues in the CDR3. Germline values: CDR1 SGHVS, CDR2 FNYEAQ. The V end was cut by 0 bases, the J end by 6 bases, with 15 bases between. The CDR3 sequence: CASSLALVPGSEQYF. CDR3 coding DNA: TGTGCCAGCAGCTTAGCACTCGTGCCAGGGTCCGAGCAGTACTTC.

V usage is TRBV13 and J usage is TRBJ1-5; D is perhaps TRBD1 (5 bases). Trimming left V 5 bases short and J 0 bases short, with 14 bases between. CDR1 and CDR2 (germline): PRHDT, FYEKMQ (reference sequence). CDR3 size: 16 residues. CDR3 loop: CASSPSQGGSNQPQHF. The CDR3 coding sequence is TGTGCCAGCAGCCCCTCGCAGGGCGGTAGCAATCAGCCCCAGCATTTT.

The chain uses TRBV7-9 and TRBJ2-1, with D hard to call. Looked up from germline, CDR1 is SEHNR and CDR2 is FQNEAQ (reference sequence). V was cut by 5 bases and J by 7 bases, with 12 bases left in between. This CDR3 region has 13 residues. CDR3 DNA: TGTGCCAGCAGCGCGCCCGGTCCAAATGAGCAGTTCTTC. Amino acids: CASSAPGPNEQFF.

The chain has TRBV7-8 and TRBJ1-5; 10 bases are a match to TRBD1. CDR3 size: 16 residues. CDR1 is SGHVS, CDR2 FQNEAQ, per germline. J gave up 1 base and V 5 bases, and 5 bases lay outside the gene matches. The CDR3 spells CASSQPGQGSNQPQHF. The CDR3 DNA follows: TGTGCCAGCAGCCAACCGGGACAGGGGAGCAATCAGCCCCAGCATTTT.

The rearrangement joins TRBV30 to TRBJ2-1; D remains unclear. CDR3 size: 11 residues. The V end was cut by 3 bases, the J end by 5 bases, with 5 bases between. Germline lookup yields CDR1 GTSNPN and CDR2 SVGIG (reference sequence). Here the CDR3 reads CAWSQNNEQFF. The CDR3 nucleotides are TGTGCCTGGAGCCAAAACAATGAGCAGTTCTTC.

The rearrangement uses TRBV15 and TRBJ2-7; D call uncertain. There are 13 residues in the CDR3. Germline assignment: CDR1 LNHNV and CDR2 YYDKDF (reference sequence). Trimming cost V 0 bases and J 5 bases, with 8 bases left between them. CDR3 region: CATSRDKAHEQYF. The CDR3, as DNA: TGTGCCACCAGCAGAGATAAGGCACACGAGCAGTACTTC.

The chain recombines TRBV2 with TRBJ1-1; D is unclear. This CDR3 has 16 residues. Looked up from germline, CDR1 is SNHLY and CDR2 is FYNNEI. V lost 5 bases, J lost 0 bases, and 16 bases lay in between. The CDR3 DNA sequence: TGTGCCAGCAGTATTCCGGCGGGAGGCCTGAACACTGAAGCTTTCTTT. Protein sequence: CASSIPAGGLNTEAFF.

The chain has TRBV7-3 and TRBJ2-5; TRBD1 agrees at 7 bases. Losses at the gene ends were 5 bases for V and 2 bases for J; bases not matched to a gene: 5. The CDR3 loop spans 14 amino acids. Germline lookup yields CDR1 SGHTA and CDR2 FQGTGA. The CDR3 nucleotides read TGTGCCAGCAGCCAACAGGGGAGTCAAGAGACCCAGTACTTC. Its translation is CASSQQGSQETQYF. The full variable domain, its missing parts supplied by reference TRBV7-3 and TRBJ2-5, is GAGVSQTPSNKVTEKGKYVELRCDPISGHTALYWYRQSLGQGPEFLIYFQGTGAADDSGLPNDRFFAVRPEGSVSTLKIQRTERGDSAVYLCASSQQGSQETQYFGPGTRLLVL.

This clone has just a few counts. The rearrangement uses TRBV6-5 and TRBJ2-1, with 8 bases identical to TRBD1. Germline trimming cut 5 bases from V and 5 bases from J; bases unmatched to any gene: 8. Germline CDR1 is MNHEY and CDR2 is SVGAGI. The CDR3 has 15 amino acids. The CDR3 nucleotides are TGTGCCAGCAGTCCCCAGGGGGCAAGGCACAATGAGCAGTTCTTC. The encoded protein is CASSPQGARHNEQFF.

The genes are TRBV19 and TRBJ1-1, with no clear D. There are 12 residues in the CDR3. Trimming pared 5 bases from V and 1 base from J, leaving 5 bases between. Per germline, CDR1 LNHDA and CDR2 SQIVND (reference sequence). CDR3 sequence: CASSFTNTEAFF. CDR3 sequence (DNA): TGTGCCAGTAGTTTTACGAACACTGAAGCTTTCTTT.

This clone showed up just a few times. This chain links TRBV30 with TRBJ1-3; TRBD1 agrees at 8 bases. Germline CDR1 is GTSNPN and CDR2 is SVGIG (reference sequence). V dropped 4 bases and J dropped 4; count of bases not matched to a gene: 3. The CDR3 runs 13 residues. As DNA, the CDR3 is TGTGCCTGGACGACAGGGGCCGGAAACACCATATATTTT. Residues: CAWTTGAGNTIYF. Full variable domain (missing parts from reference TRBV30 and TRBJ1-3): SQTIHQWPATLVQPVGSPLSLECTVEGTSNPNLYWYRQAAGRGLQLLFYSVGIGQISSEVPQNLSASRPQDRQFILSSKKLLLSDSGFYLCAWTTGAGNTIYFGEGSWLTVV.

The J gene is TRBJ2-2, the V gene TRBV9; 14 bases are a match to TRBD2. This CDR3 is 18 amino acids long. V trimming: 3 bases; J trimming: 4 bases; junction bases outside the gene matches: 8. Germline loops: CDR1 SGDLS, CDR2 YYNGEE. In DNA form, the CDR3 reads TGTGCCAGCAGCGCGGGGACTAGCGGGGGTTGGGCCACCGGGGAGCTGTTTTTT. As protein: CASSAGTSGGWATGELFF.

V usage is TRBV5-1 and J usage is TRBJ2-7; 9 positions match TRBD1. J gave up 5 bases and V 4 bases, and 7 bases lay outside the gene matches. Germline loops: CDR1 SGHRS, CDR2 YFSETQ. The CDR3 spans 14 residues. For the CDR3, the DNA is TGCGCCAGCAGCCCGCGGGACAGGGTGAACGAGCAGTACTTC. It translates to CASSPRDRVNEQYF.

This rearrangement joins TRBV14 to TRBJ2-1; 7 nucleotides align to TRBD1. The CDR3 loop spans 15 amino acids. Germline values: CDR1 SGHDN, CDR2 FVKESK. V lost 3 bases, J lost 1 base, and 3 bases stayed unmatched. The CDR3 loop is CASSQTGFSYNEQFF. CDR3 coding DNA: TGTGCCAGCAGCCAGACAGGGTTTTCCTACAATGAGCAGTTCTTC.